The 11 T cell receptor beta chains below were found in one sample sequenced in a study of cytomegalovirus exposure and HLA in healthy donors. PCR amplification relied on 60 Vbeta primers (plus 13 Jbeta primers). TCRdb keeps only in-frame clones here, not all; method: immunoSEQ multiplex PCR. The sample has tens of thousands of clones; approximately 76% are singletons. Sequencing was performed on PBMCs. Receptor source: a man aged 45-65 years in good health and CMV-seronegative.

The rearrangement links TRBV6-1 to TRBJ1-6, with D unresolved. CDR3 size: 14 residues. Germline V lookup: CDR1 MNHNS, CDR2 SASEGT. V lost 1 base, J lost 10 bases, and 11 bases lay in between. CDR3 amino acids: CASSEGPSVSPLHF. CDR3 nucleotide sequence: TGTGCCAGCAGTGAAGGGCCCTCCGTATCACCCCTCCACTTT.

This chain uses TRBV7-9 with TRBJ1-3; maybe TRBD1 (6 bases). From germline, CDR1 is SEHNR and CDR2 FQNEAQ (reference sequence). This CDR3 comprises 18 residues. Trimming pared 5 bases from V and 4 bases from J, leaving 24 bases between. Here the CDR3 reads CASSPPTPPGGKGNTIYF. In DNA form, the CDR3 reads TGTGCCAGCAGCCCCCCCACCCCCCCGGGGGGCAAGGGAAACACCATATATTTT.

CDR3 protein: CASEQRGYNEQFF. The CDR3 DNA is TGTGCCAGCGAGCAGCGGGGGTACAATGAGCAGTTCTTC. The V call is TRBV4-2, the J call TRBJ2-1; 8 bases agree with TRBD2. The germline gives CDR1 LGHNA, CDR2 YNFKEQ. J lost 4 bases, V lost 8 bases, and 4 bases had no gene match. This CDR3 region has 13 residues.

The chain couples TRBV5-5 to TRBJ1-5; TRBD1 aligns across 7 bases. V lost 3 bases, J lost 6 bases, and 6 bases stayed unmatched. CDR3 length equals 14 residues. Germline V gene sequence: CDR1 SGHKS, CDR2 YYEKEE (reference sequence). CDR3 DNA sequence: TGTGCCAGCAGCTACTCAGGGGGGTTTCAGCCCCAGCATTTT. Translation gives CASSYSGGFQPQHF.

This chain joins TRBV27 and TRBJ1-4, with TRBD1 matching over 10 bases. CDR3 length equals 18 residues. Germline loops: CDR1 MNHEY, CDR2 SMNVEV (reference sequence). The V segment lost 4 bases and the J segment 3 bases; nucleotides outside the gene matches: 11. The CDR3 nucleotides are TGTGCCAGCAGTTCTCTGACAGGGGGCGTGGTAGCTAATGAAAAACTGTTTTTT. The encoded protein is CASSSLTGGVVANEKLFF.

The gene calls are TRBV11-2 and TRBJ2-4; D might be TRBD1 (6 bases). In germline, CDR1 is SGHAT, CDR2 FQNNGV. The length of the CDR3 is 15 residues. V gave up 0 bases and J gave up 7 bases, with 13 bases separating them. The CDR3 reads CASSLDGARGNIQYF. In DNA form, the CDR3 reads TGTGCCAGCAGCTTAGACGGGGCGAGGGGGAACATTCAGTACTTC.

The CDR3 sequence is CATSRVGTAETQYF. The CDR3 coding sequence is TGTGCCACCAGCAGAGTCGGGACAGCTGAGACCCAGTACTTC. The chain combines TRBV15 with TRBJ2-5; 7 nucleotides line up with TRBD1. There are 14 residues in the CDR3. Looked up from germline, CDR1 is LNHNV and CDR2 is YYDKDF (reference sequence). V shed 1 base, J shed 5 bases, and the junction held 4 bases outside the gene matches.

The chain recombines TRBV11-1 with TRBJ1-1, with 7 bases identical to TRBD1. This CDR3 has 14 residues. CDR1 and CDR2 from the germline V gene are SGHAT and FQDESV (reference sequence). V lost 5 bases, J lost 6 bases, and 9 bases stayed unmatched. The CDR3 DNA reads as TGTGCCAGCAGCGCAGGGGGGAGTTGGTCTGAAGCTTTCTTT. Translating it yields CASSAGGSWSEAFF.

This chain links TRBV4-1 with TRBJ2-3, with 12 bases identical to TRBD2. The V and J ends lost 1 base and 0 bases, in that order; junction bases with no gene match: 8. This CDR3 is 19 amino acids long. Germline-derived CDR1 and CDR2 are MGHRA and YSYEKL. Here the CDR3 DNA reads TGCGCCAGCAGCCAAGTTCACCTAGCGGGGGGGCCTAGCACAGATACGCAGTATTTT. Its protein product is CASSQVHLAGGPSTDTQYF.

This clone was detected only a few times. V and J are TRBV6-4 and TRBJ2-1; 10 nucleotides align to TRBD2. Germline values: CDR1 MRHNA, CDR2 SNTAGT. The CDR3 totals 13 residues. V lost 5 bases to trimming and J lost 6 bases; unmatched junction nucleotides: 1. The CDR3 DNA reads as TGTGCCAGCAGTAGCGGGGGGGCCAATGAGCAGTTCTTC. Encoded protein: CASSSGGANEQFF.

This rearrangement joins TRBV9 to TRBJ1-4, with TRBD1 matching over 11 bases. The CDR3 length is 17 residues. After removal of 6 bases from V and 5 bases from J, the junction contained 12 bases not matched to a gene. Germline-derived CDR1 and CDR2 are SGDLS and YYNGEE. The CDR3 sequence is CASIPLGTGGQNEKLFF. CDR3 DNA sequence: TGTGCCAGCATACCACTCGGGACAGGGGGACAGAATGAAAAACTGTTTTTT. Using reference TRBV9 and TRBJ1-4 for the parts outside the CDR3, the full variable domain is DSGVTQTPKHLITATGQRVTLRCSPRSGDLSVYWYQQSLDQGLQFLIQYYNGEERAKGNILERFSAQQFPDLHSELNLSSLELGDSALYFCASIPLGTGGQNEKLFFGSGTQLSVL.